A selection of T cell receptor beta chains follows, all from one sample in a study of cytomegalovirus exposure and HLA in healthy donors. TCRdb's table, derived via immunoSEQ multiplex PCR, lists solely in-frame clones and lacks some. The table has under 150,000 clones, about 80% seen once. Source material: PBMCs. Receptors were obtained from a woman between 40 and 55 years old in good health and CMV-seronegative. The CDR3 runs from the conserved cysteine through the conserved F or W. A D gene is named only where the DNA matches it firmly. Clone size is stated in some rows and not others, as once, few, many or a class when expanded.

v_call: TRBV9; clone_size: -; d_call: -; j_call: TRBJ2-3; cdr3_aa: CASGPALSGDTQYF; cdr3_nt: TGTGCCAGCGGTCCGGCCCTCAGCGGAGATACGCAGTATTTT
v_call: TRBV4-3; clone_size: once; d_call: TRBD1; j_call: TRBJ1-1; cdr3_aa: CASSQATTGDGLDTEAFF; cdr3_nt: TGCGCCAGCAGCCAAGCAACCACAGGGGATGGTTTGGACACTGAAGCTTTCTTT
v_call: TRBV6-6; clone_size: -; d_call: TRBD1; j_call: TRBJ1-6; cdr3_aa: CASRLDRDSPLHF; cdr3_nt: TGTGCCAGCAGGCTGGACAGGGACTCACCCCTCCACTTT
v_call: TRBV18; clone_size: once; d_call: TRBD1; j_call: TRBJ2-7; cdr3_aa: CASSQRTGEQYF; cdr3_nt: TGTGCCAGCTCACAACGGACAGGCGAGCAGTACTTC
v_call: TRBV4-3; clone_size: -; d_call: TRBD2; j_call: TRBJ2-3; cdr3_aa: CASSQGSGARADTQYF; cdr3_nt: TGCGCCAGCAGCCAGGGGAGCGGGGCCCGGGCAGATACGCAGTATTTT
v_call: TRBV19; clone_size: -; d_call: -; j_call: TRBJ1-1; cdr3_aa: CASSMYSLNTEAFF; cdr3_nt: TGTGCCAGTAGTATGTACAGTTTGAACACTGAAGCTTTCTTT
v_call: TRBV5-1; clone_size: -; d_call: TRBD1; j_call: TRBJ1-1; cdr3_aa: CASSSGQGGCEAFF; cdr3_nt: TGCGCCAGCAGCAGCGGACAGGGAGGTTGTGAAGCTTTCTTT
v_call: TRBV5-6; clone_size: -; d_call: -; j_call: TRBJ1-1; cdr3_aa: CASSFRAMNTEAFF; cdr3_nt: TGTGCCAGCAGCTTCAGGGCAATGAACACTGAAGCTTTCTTT
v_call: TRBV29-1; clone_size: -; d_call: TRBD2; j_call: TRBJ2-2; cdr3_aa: CSVEKREAGELFF; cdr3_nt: TGCAGCGTTGAGAAACGGGAGGCCGGGGAGCTGTTTTTT
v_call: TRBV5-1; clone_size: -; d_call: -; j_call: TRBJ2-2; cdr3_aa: CASTSGQTTGELFF; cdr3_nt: TGCGCCAGCACCTCCGGACAGACCACCGGGGAGCTGTTTTTT
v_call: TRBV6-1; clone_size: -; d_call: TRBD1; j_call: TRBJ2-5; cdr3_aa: CASSRDRGAQETQYF; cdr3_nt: TGTGCCAGCTCCCGGGACAGAGGAGCCCAAGAGACCCAGTACTTC
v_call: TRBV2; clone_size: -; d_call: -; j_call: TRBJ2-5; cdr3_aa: CASSPGGGETQYF; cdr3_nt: TGTGCCAGCAGTCCCGGGGGTGGGGAGACCCAGTACTTC
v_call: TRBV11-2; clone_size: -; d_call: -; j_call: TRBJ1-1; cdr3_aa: CASSINGGSEAFF; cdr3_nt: TGTGCCAGCAGCATCAACGGAGGCAGTGAAGCTTTCTTT
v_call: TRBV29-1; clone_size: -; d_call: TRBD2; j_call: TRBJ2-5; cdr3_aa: CSVARTRGQETQYF; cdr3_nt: TGCAGCGTTGCCAGGACTAGAGGACAAGAGACCCAGTACTTC
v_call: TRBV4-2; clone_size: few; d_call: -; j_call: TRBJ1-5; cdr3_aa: CASSLTGSNQPQHF; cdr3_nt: TGTGCCAGCAGCCTAACAGGGAGTAACCAGCCCCAGCATTTT
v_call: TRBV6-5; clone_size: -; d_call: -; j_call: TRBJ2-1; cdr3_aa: CASSYQGPSGEQFF; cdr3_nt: TGTGCCAGCAGTTACCAGGGGCCGAGCGGTGAGCAGTTCTTC
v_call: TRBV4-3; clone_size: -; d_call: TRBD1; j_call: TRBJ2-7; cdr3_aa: CASSQGLGTGGAQQYF; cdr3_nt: TGCGCCAGCAGCCAAGGGCTCGGGACAGGGGGTGCCCAGCAGTACTTC
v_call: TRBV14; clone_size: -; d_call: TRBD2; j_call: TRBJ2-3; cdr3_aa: CASSQGGGGPQRDTQYF; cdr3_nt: TGTGCCAGCAGCCAAGGGGGCGGGGGGCCCCAGAGAGATACGCAGTATTTT
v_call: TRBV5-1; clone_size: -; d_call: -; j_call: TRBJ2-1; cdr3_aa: CASSPSGSTNEQFF; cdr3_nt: TGCGCCAGCAGCCCGAGCGGGTCTACAAATGAGCAGTTCTTC
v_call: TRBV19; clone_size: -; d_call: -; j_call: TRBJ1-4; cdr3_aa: CASSSPGTSATNEKLFF; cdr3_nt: TGTGCCAGTAGCTCTCCAGGGACTAGCGCAACTAATGAAAAACTGTTTTTT
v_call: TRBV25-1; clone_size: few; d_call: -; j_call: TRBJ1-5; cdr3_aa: CASRTGGQPQHF; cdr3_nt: TGTGCCAGCCGGACGGGGGGTCAGCCCCAGCATTTT
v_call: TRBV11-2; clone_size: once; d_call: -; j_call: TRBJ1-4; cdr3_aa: CASSLGAAGWNEKLFF; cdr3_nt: TGTGCCAGCAGCTTGGGGGCGGCAGGGTGGAATGAAAAACTGTTTTTT
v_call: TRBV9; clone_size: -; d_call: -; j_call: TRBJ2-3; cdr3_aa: CASSSGTNTDTQYF; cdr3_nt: TGTGCCAGCAGCTCAGGGACAAACACAGATACGCAGTATTTT
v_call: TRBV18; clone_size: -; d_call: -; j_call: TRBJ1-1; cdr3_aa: CASSPTGLNTEAFF; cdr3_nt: TGTGCCAGCTCACCAACAGGGCTGAACACTGAAGCTTTCTTT
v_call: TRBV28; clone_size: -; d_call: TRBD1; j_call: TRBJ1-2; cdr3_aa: CASSRTGGIYGYTF; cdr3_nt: TGTGCCAGCAGTCGGACAGGGGGCATCTATGGCTACACCTTC
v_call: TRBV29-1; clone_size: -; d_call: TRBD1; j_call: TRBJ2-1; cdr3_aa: CSVVGPGGWNEQFF; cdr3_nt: TGCAGCGTTGTTGGGCCAGGGGGTTGGAATGAGCAGTTCTTC
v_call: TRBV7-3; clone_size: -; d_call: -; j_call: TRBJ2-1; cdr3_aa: CASSLGVAVNEQFF; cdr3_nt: TGTGCCAGCAGCTTAGGGGTAGCGGTCAATGAGCAGTTCTTC
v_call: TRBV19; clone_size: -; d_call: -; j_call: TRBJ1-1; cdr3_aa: CASRVGSTEAFF; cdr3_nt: TGTGCCAGTAGGGTCGGGAGCACTGAAGCTTTCTTT
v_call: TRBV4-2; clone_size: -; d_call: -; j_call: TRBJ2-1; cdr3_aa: CASSQDQRGETGQFF; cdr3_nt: TGTGCCAGCAGCCAAGATCAACGTGGGGAGACGGGGCAGTTCTTC
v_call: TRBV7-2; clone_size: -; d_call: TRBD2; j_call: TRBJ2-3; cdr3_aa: CASSSLAGSTDTQYF; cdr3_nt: TGTGCCAGCAGCTCTCTAGCGGGGAGCACAGATACGCAGTATTTT
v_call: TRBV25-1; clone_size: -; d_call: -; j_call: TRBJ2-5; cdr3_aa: CASTPGQGRNQYF; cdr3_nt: TGTGCCAGCACCCCAGGGCAGGGGCGTAACCAGTACTTC
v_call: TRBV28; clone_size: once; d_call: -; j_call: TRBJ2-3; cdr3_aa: CASSFEGLDTQYF; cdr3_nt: TGTGCCAGCAGTTTCGAGGGACTGGATACGCAGTATTTT
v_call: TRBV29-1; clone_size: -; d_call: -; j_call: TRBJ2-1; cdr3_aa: CSVEFGDEQFF; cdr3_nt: TGCAGCGTTGAGTTCGGGGATGAGCAGTTCTTC
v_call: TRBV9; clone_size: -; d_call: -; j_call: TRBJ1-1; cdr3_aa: CASSAGALATEAFF; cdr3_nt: TGTGCCAGCAGCGCTGGGGCTCTGGCCACTGAAGCTTTCTTT
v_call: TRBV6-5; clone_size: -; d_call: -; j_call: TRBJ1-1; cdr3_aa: CASSYSGRGTEAFF; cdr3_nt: TGTGCCAGCAGTTACTCCGGTCGGGGCACTGAAGCTTTCTTT
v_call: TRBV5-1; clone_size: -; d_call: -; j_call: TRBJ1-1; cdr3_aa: CASSNRMNTEAFF; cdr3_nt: TGCGCCAGCTCCAACAGGATGAACACTGAAGCTTTCTTT
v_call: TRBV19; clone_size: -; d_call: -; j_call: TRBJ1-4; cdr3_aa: CASSKYDGTIATNEKLFF; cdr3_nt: TGTGCCAGTAGTAAATACGACGGGACTATTGCAACTAATGAAAAACTGTTTTTT
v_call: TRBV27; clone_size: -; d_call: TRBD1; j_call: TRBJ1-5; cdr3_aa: CASSKTGNWGNQPQHF; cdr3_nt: TGTGCCAGCAGTAAGACAGGGAACTGGGGCAATCAGCCCCAGCATTTT
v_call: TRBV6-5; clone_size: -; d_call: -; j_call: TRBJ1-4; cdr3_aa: CASSYGGATNEKLFF; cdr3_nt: TGTGCCAGCAGTTACGGCGGCGCAACTAATGAAAAACTGTTTTTT
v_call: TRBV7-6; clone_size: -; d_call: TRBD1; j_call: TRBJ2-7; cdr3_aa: CASSPGQGAGYEQYF; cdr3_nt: TGTGCCAGCAGCCCAGGACAGGGGGCGGGCTACGAGCAGTACTTC
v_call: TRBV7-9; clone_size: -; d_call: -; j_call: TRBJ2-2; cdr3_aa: CSSSTFLATGHYTGELFF; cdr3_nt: TGTTCCAGCAGCACCTTTCTAGCAACGGGACACTATACCGGGGAGCTGTTTTTT
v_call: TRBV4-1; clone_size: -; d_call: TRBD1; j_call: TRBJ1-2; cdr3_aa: CASSQYGTVYGYTF; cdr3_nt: TGCGCCAGCAGCCAATATGGGACAGTGTATGGCTACACCTTC
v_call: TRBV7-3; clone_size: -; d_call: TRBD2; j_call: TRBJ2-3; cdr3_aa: CASSLAAGAGGRDTQYF; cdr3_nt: TGTGCCAGCAGCTTAGCCGCTGGGGCGGGGGGGAGAGATACGCAGTATTTT
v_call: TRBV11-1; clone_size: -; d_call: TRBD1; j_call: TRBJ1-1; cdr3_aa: CASSLQGDTEAFF; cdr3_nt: TGTGCCAGCAGCTTACAGGGGGACACTGAAGCTTTCTTT
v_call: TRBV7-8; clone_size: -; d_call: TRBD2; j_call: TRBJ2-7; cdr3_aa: CASSLGSGRTYEQYF; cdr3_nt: TGTGCCAGCAGCTTAGGTAGCGGGAGGACCTACGAGCAGTACTTC